This is a list of T cell receptor beta chains from one sample in a study of pediatric ulcerative colitis. Sequencing was performed with immunoSEQ multiplex PCR; in TCRdb, only in-frame clones are kept and a portion is missing. Of 30,000 to 40,000 clones in the sample, about 81% were seen once. Sequenced: gut tissue. These receptors all come from a boy between 10 and 17 years old with mild ulcerative colitis. Each CDR3 is given with its conserved first and last residue. The order of the fields is clone size, V gene, D gene, J gene, CDR3 DNA, CDR3 protein. The D gene is left open where the match is weak. Where a row states a size, it is once, few, many or the class of an expanded clone; other rows omit it.

>-|TRBV19|-|TRBJ1-4
TGTGCCAGTAGTATAGAGTTCCCCACAACTAATGAAAAACTGTTTTTT
CASSIEFPTTNEKLFF
>-|TRBV5-6|-|TRBJ2-2
TGTGCCAGCAGCTTCCCGCCCCCAGGGACTGGGGAGCTGTTTTTT
CASSFPPPGTGELFF
>-|TRBV12-5|-|TRBJ2-7
TGTGCTAGTGGTTTGGGGACAGCCTCCTACGAGCAGTACTTC
CASGLGTASYEQYF
>-|TRBV9|TRBD1|TRBJ2-7
TGTGCCAGCAGCGTAGATCCGGGCAGGGGGTTCGACGAGCAGTACTTC
CASSVDPGRGFDEQYF
>-|TRBV4-1|-|TRBJ1-3
TGCGCCAGCAGCCAATGGGGGGTAACGGCTGAATACCCGCCCTTCTCTGGAAACACCATATATTTT
CASSQWGVTAEYPPFSGNTIYF
>-|TRBV7-9|TRBD1|TRBJ2-7
TGTGCCAGCAGCTCGGGACAGGGGATATACGAGCAGTACTTC
CASSSGQGIYEQYF
>-|TRBV5-4|-|TRBJ2-1
TGTGCCAGCAGCTTGCGCAAACATGAGCAGTTCTTC
CASSLRKHEQFF
>-|TRBV30|-|TRBJ2-1
TGTGCCACAGAGGGGGGCCAGGAGGGTGAGCAGTTCTTC
CATEGGQEGEQFF
>-|TRBV9|TRBD1|TRBJ2-7
TGTGCCAGCAGCGTAGCTCGGGACAGGGGACCCCACGAGCAGTACTTC
CASSVARDRGPHEQYF
>-|TRBV5-1|-|TRBJ1-5
TGCGCCAGCAGCTTGGACGGACAGCCCAATCAGCCCCAGCATTTT
CASSLDGQPNQPQHF
>few|TRBV5-1|TRBD2|TRBJ2-2
TGCGCCAGCAGCCCAAGGACTAGCACCGGGGAGCTGTTTTTT
CASSPRTSTGELFF
>-|TRBV2|-|TRBJ2-1
TGTGCCAGCAGTGCTGTTTCCCCAAACTTGGGGGAGCAGTTCTTC
CASSAVSPNLGEQFF
>-|TRBV15|TRBD1|TRBJ1-4
TGTGCCACCAGCGCTTTAAGACAGGGCGATGAAAAACTGTTTTTT
CATSALRQGDEKLFF
>-|TRBV5-1|TRBD1|TRBJ2-1
TGCGCCAGCAGCTTGGAAGTCGCGGACAGGGGCTACAATGAGCAGTTCTTC
CASSLEVADRGYNEQFF
>-|TRBV10-3|TRBD2|TRBJ2-1
TGTGCCACCGCTAGCGGGGGGTACAATGAGCAGTTCTTC
CATASGGYNEQFF
>-|TRBV5-1|TRBD2|TRBJ2-7
TGCGCCAGCGGAACACCTAGCGGGGAAGGACTGCAGTACTTC
CASGTPSGEGLQYF
>-|TRBV11-2|-|TRBJ2-3
TGTGCCAGCAGCTTAGAGGGGACAGATACGCAGTATTTT
CASSLEGTDTQYF
>-|TRBV6-5|-|TRBJ1-2
TGTGCCAGCAGCCATGGGACTGTCTATGGCTACACCTTC
CASSHGTVYGYTF
>-|TRBV9|-|TRBJ1-2
TGTGCCAGCAGCCCCGATCCCAGGGGAGGTCACTATGGCTACACCTTC
CASSPDPRGGHYGYTF
>-|TRBV2|TRBD1|TRBJ1-3
TGTGCCAGCAGTAAAACAGGGGTGGTTGGAAACACCATATATTTT
CASSKTGVVGNTIYF
>-|TRBV5-4|-|TRBJ2-4
TGTGCCAGCAGCTCACAGGGTATGGCCAAAAACATTCAGTACTTC
CASSSQGMAKNIQYF
>once|TRBV5-4|-|TRBJ2-4
TGTGCCAGCAGCCGTCCCGGGCTAGCCAAAAACATTCAGTACTTC
CASSRPGLAKNIQYF
>-|TRBV5-5|-|TRBJ2-5
TGTGCCAGCAGCTCCCCCGTGGAGTGGACCCAGTACTTC
CASSSPVEWTQYF
>-|TRBV6-1|TRBD1|TRBJ1-1
TGTGCCAGCAGAAATGAGTACAGGGGGGGCACTGAAGCTTTCTTT
CASRNEYRGGTEAFF
>-|TRBV2|-|TRBJ1-2
TGTGCCAGCAGTGGGTTCGGTGGCTACACCTTC
CASSGFGGYTF
>-|TRBV5-1|TRBD2|TRBJ2-3
TGCGCCAGCAGCTTCCTAGCGGGGGATACAGATACGCAGTATTTT
CASSFLAGDTDTQYF
>-|TRBV9|-|TRBJ1-1
TGTGCCAGCAGCGTAATGTCCGGAGGGTTCTCTGAAGCTTTCTTT
CASSVMSGGFSEAFF
>-|TRBV2|TRBD1|TRBJ1-1
TGTGCCAGCAGGATGACAGGGGGCGGAGGAGCTTTCTTT
CASRMTGGGGAFF